This entry features one T cell receptor (beta chain) sequence. The CDR3 runs 13 residues. V lost 7 bases, J lost 2 bases, and 11 bases lay in between. CDR1 and CDR2 from the germline V gene are MGHRA and YSYEKL. The sample comes from a study of blood T cell repertoires in COVID-19. Overall study: There were acute and convalescent COVID-19 samples, and they came from the United States, Italy and Spain. PBMCs, B-cell-depleted T cells, or T cells provided the cDNA or gDNA that made up the material.

The method was immunoSEQ multiplex PCR; TCRdb's version includes in-frame clones alone and lacks a portion of them. This table has around 64,000 clones, around three quarters appearing once. Sequences were obtained from peripheral blood. The TCR sequence derives from a man between 60 and 75 years old with acute or convalescent COVID-19. The rearrangement uses TRBV4-1 and TRBJ1-1; perhaps TRBD1 as D (6 bases). The CDR3 reads CASIKDSNTEAFF. The DNA of the CDR3 is TGCGCCAGCATCAAGGACAGTAACACTGAAGCTTTCTTT.